These 6 T cell receptor beta chains were all obtained from the same sample, sequenced in a study of blood T cell repertoires in COVID-19. Libraries were prepared by immunoSEQ multiplex PCR; TCRdb keeps only in-frame clonotypes and omits some of them. The sample gives about 220,000 clones, approximately 90% of which show up once; 3% to 3.5% is in the top ten. Material for sequencing was PBMCs or T cells enriched from blood (not recorded which). The receptor source for this set is a woman between 18 and 29 years old in a cohort exposed to, infected with or recovered from COVID-19 (not recorded which).

The rearrangement uses TRBV5-1 and TRBJ2-5; 8 positions agree with TRBD2. Germline V gene sequence: CDR1 SGHRS, CDR2 YFSETQ. This CDR3 region has 17 residues. V dropped 3 bases and J dropped 3; count of bases not matched to a gene: 13. The DNA of the CDR3 is TGCGCCAGCAGCTCAGAGGCGGGGGGCCCCTCCAAAGAGACCCAGTACTTC. Its protein is CASSSEAGGPSKETQYF.

This clone has just a few counts. CDR3 nucleotides: TGTGCCAGCAGCAAAACGTGGCAGGACACTGAAGCTTTCTTT. Encoded protein: CASSKTWQDTEAFF. The chain couples TRBV7-8 to TRBJ1-1; D remains ambiguous. Trimming took 5 bases from V and 3 from J, leaving 13 bases between them. The CDR3 consists of 14 residues. Germline V lookup: CDR1 SGHVS, CDR2 FQNEAQ.

The DNA of the CDR3 is TGTGCCAGCAGCCCCTACTCTAGCGGGAGGCAGGTGAATGAGCAGTTCTTC. It is translated as CASSPYSSGRQVNEQFF. The V gene is TRBV3-1 (or the pseudogene TRBV3-2), the J gene TRBJ2-1, with 11 bases matching TRBD2. CDR3 length: 17 residues. The junction had 12 bases not matched to a gene; V was cut back by 4 bases and J by 7 bases. Per germline, CDR1 LGHDT and CDR2 YNNKEL (reference sequence).

The table lists this clone with a count of one. V gene TRBV18 combines with J gene TRBJ2-1; D perhaps matches TRBD2 (6 bases). Germline V CDR1 and CDR2: KGHSH, LQKENI. The V end lost 1 base, the J end lost 13 bases, and 11 bases lay between the germline ends. The CDR3 consists of 12 residues. CDR3 nucleotides: TGTGCCAGCTCACCACAGAAGGACTATCAGTTCTTC. It yields the protein CASSPQKDYQFF.

In this sample, this clone turned up once. The chain uses TRBV6-1 and TRBJ2-5, with D possibly TRBD2 on 6 matching bases. Germline V gives CDR1 MNHNS, CDR2 SASEGT. The CDR3 length is 14 residues. V was trimmed by 2 bases and J by 3 bases, leaving 10 bases between them. CDR3 nucleotide sequence: TGTGCCAGCAGTGAACAATTAGCGGAAGAGACCCAGTACTTC. Amino acids: CASSEQLAEETQYF.

CDR3 in DNA: TGTGCCAGCAGCCAAGATCAGCGGCAAGAGACCCAGTACTTC. It encodes CASSQDQRQETQYF. The genes are TRBV14 and TRBJ2-5, with a tentative D call TRBD2 (5 bases). V lost 0 bases, J lost 2 bases, and 7 bases lay in between. CDR1 is SGHDN and CDR2 is FVKESK in the germline V gene. The CDR3 spans 14 residues.